Given below is one T cell receptor (beta chain) in context. This CDR3 region has 16 residues. The V end lost 0 bases, the J end lost 6 bases, and 17 bases lay between the germline ends. CDR1 and CDR2 (germline): LGHDT, YNNKEL (reference sequence). Generated by immunoSEQ multiplex PCR, the TCRdb table keeps only in-frame clones and is missing some. This table has roughly 60,000 clones, around 80% appearing once. These data are taken from a study of T cells in tumors after PD-1 blockade. On the study more broadly: A subset received ongoing vismodegib 150 mg daily alongside anti-PD-1 therapy. Blood samples averaged roughly 110,000 templates (range roughly 24,000-290,000) and under 40,000 unique clonotypes.

Sequencing used PBMCs, obtained before anti-PD-1 treatment. The sequence derives from a human donor with basal cell carcinoma. This chain uses TRBV3-1 (or the pseudogene TRBV3-2) with TRBJ1-1, with no clear D. The CDR3, as DNA: TGTGCCAGCAGCCAAGAAACAAGGGTGGTTGGAGCTGAAGCTTTCTTT. This sequence encodes CASSQETRVVGAEAFF.